The clone carrying this TCR beta chain showed up many times. The antigen is not known. The germline V and J ends were trimmed by 6 bases and 2 bases, with 17 bases remaining between them. This CDR3 has 15 residues. Looked up from germline, CDR1 is SEHNR and CDR2 is FQNEAQ (reference sequence). Ligated cDNA underwent four rounds of PCR with nested alpha and beta constant region primers and SP2. TCRdb recomputed calls from the UMI-ligation and nested PCR reads with MiXCR, one row per CDR3 protein. The repertoire holds 30,000 to 35,000 distinct CDR3 sequences, about 6.2% seen once, with 3.1% in the top ten. The entry originates in a study of naive and memory T cell subsets. This sample's treatment: skin biopsy from PPD injection site in Mantoux-positive individual. An oligonucleotide containing a UMI was ligated to the 3' end of TCR cDNA. Unsorted total RNA, roughly 1 to 1,100 ng, was DNase treated before reverse transcription.

Study conclusions and caveats: This RNA-based method may be sensitive to activation-related transcript changes.

This clonotype was obtained from an adult in good health. The chain is built from TRBV7-9 and TRBJ2-7; D remains ambiguous. The sequencing here drew on skin, taken from a tuberculin skin test site. The CDR3, as DNA: TGTGCCAGCAGTCCGACTGGAGACCCAGCCTACGAGCAGTACTTC. Translating it yields CASSPTGDPAYEQYF. The full variable domain, completed using reference TRBV7-9 and TRBJ2-7, is DTGVSQNPRHKITKRGQNVTFRCDPISEHNRLYWYRQTLGQGPEFLTYFQNEAQLEKSRLLSDRFSAERPKGSFSTLEIQRTEQGDSAMYLCASSPTGDPAYEQYFGPGTRLTVT.